This T cell receptor beta chain was sequenced during a study of blood T cell repertoires in COVID-19. Study as a whole: Both acute and convalescent COVID-19 samples were obtained from the United States, Italy and Spain. The cDNA or gDNA used as material had been derived from T cells, B-cell-depleted T cells, or PBMCs.

Methods used by the authors: Amplification with reference gene primers provided the estimates of nucleated cell counts. The assay was immunoSEQ multiplex PCR, and TCRdb's table has in-frame clones only and misses some. From that table come the V and J calls and clone size; the DNA was used to work out D and trimming. The profile shows some 200,000 clones, roughly 80% of them singletons. On this clone: The same CDR3 is also encoded by other DNA sequences in this sample.

Per germline, CDR1 LGHDT and CDR2 YNNKEL (reference sequence). The V and J ends lost 4 bases and 3 bases respectively, with 7 bases between them. The CDR3 contains 12 residues. Those enrolled in Seattle joined during active infection and were followed longitudinally afterward. This TCR was sampled from a woman aged 80 or older with COVID-19, enrolled during active disease. The material sequenced was peripheral blood. The gene calls are TRBV3-1 (or the pseudogene TRBV3-2) and TRBJ2-7; D is perhaps TRBD2 (5 bases). DNA of the CDR3: TGTGCCAGCAGCCTACTAGGCTACGAGCAGTACTTC. Its protein is CASSLLGYEQYF.